These 22 T cell receptor beta chains share one sample of origin, sequenced in a study of CD8+ T cells in alopecia areata. Extraction and reverse transcription of RNA yielded cDNA as the sequencing template. Sequencing was performed with immunoSEQ multiplex PCR; in TCRdb, only in-frame clones are kept and a portion is missing. The sample yields roughly 150,000 clones, more than 75% seen once. Source: CD8+ T cells sorted from blood, taken at week 0. Every receptor here comes from a human donor with alopecia areata.

The genes are TRBV19 and TRBJ1-6, with D perhaps matching TRBD1 (5 bases). V lost 5 bases, J lost 8 bases, and 7 bases lay in between. This CDR3 has 12 residues. Germline CDR1 and CDR2: LNHDA and SQIVND (reference sequence). CDR3 in amino acids: CASSWGDSPLHF. The CDR3 DNA is TGTGCCAGTAGTTGGGGGGATTCACCCCTCCACTTT.

The V gene is TRBV30, the J gene TRBJ2-5, with TRBD1 matching 7 bases. V trimming: 0 bases; J trimming: 1 base; junction bases outside the gene matches: 5. Germline lookup yields CDR1 GTSNPN and CDR2 SVGIG (reference sequence). The CDR3 has 15 amino acids. CDR3 sequence: CAWSVGQALQETQYF. The CDR3 coding sequence is TGTGCCTGGAGTGTTGGACAGGCCCTCCAAGAGACCCAGTACTTC.

The V gene is TRBV11-1, the J gene TRBJ1-3, with a tentative D call TRBD1 (6 bases). This CDR3 is 15 amino acids long. The germline V gene has CDR1 SGHAT and CDR2 FQDESV (reference sequence). V gave up 5 bases and J gave up 0 bases, with 11 bases separating them. The CDR3 DNA reads as TGTGCCAGCAGCCCCGGACAGACCTCTGGAAACACCATATATTTT. This translates into CASSPGQTSGNTIYF.

This clone was seen a few times. This chain joins TRBV29-1 and TRBJ2-7; D is ambiguous. V was shortened by 4 bases and J by 3 bases, with 22 bases between the two germline ends. The CDR3 sequence is 16 residues long. Germline V gene data show CDR1 as SQVTM and CDR2 as ANQGSEA. The CDR3 nucleotides are TGCAGCGTTGTCCCTCCCACGCGAGGTACGGTCTACGAGCAGTACTTC. Protein product: CSVVPPTRGTVYEQYF.

The chain has TRBV27 and TRBJ2-3; 7 nucleotides match TRBD2. Germline V gives CDR1 MNHEY, CDR2 SMNVEV (reference sequence). The ends lost 7 bases at V and 4 bases at J; junction bases unmatched: 5. The CDR3 runs to 13 residues. The CDR3, as DNA: TGTGCCAGCACCCGCGGGGGAGCAGATACGCAGTATTTT. It encodes CASTRGGADTQYF.

The gene calls are TRBV6-1 and TRBJ1-1, with D possibly matching TRBD1 (5 bases). The CDR3 length is 15 residues. Germline V CDR1 and CDR2: MNHNS, SASEGT. The V and J ends lost 6 bases and 0 bases respectively, with 14 bases between them. The CDR3 DNA is TGTGCCAGCAGCCTTTCTCGGGGCATGAACACTGAAGCTTTCTTT. Translation gives CASSLSRGMNTEAFF.

J is TRBJ2-7 and V is TRBV11-2; perhaps TRBD2 as D (5 bases). The germline CDR1 and CDR2 sequences are SGHAT and FQNNGV. Deletions cut 3 bases from V and 4 bases from J, with 10 bases between. This CDR3 contains 13 residues. CDR3: CASSFADLYEQYF. CDR3 sequence (DNA): TGTGCCAGCAGCTTCGCGGACTTATACGAGCAGTACTTC.

The J gene is TRBJ2-7, the V gene TRBV30; the match to TRBD1 covers 9 bases. From germline, CDR1 is GTSNPN and CDR2 SVGIG (reference sequence). This CDR3 comprises 14 residues. V was pared by 3 bases and J by 2 bases, with 5 bases of the junction left unmatched. The CDR3 sequence is CAWRPGTGTYEQYF. The CDR3 bases are TGTGCCTGGAGGCCCGGGACAGGGACCTACGAGCAGTACTTC.

The rearrangement links TRBV9 to TRBJ2-7, with TRBD2 matching over 9 bases. The length of the CDR3 is 16 residues. Losses at the gene ends were 3 bases for V and 0 bases for J; bases not matched to a gene: 7. CDR1 is SGDLS and CDR2 is YYNGEE in the germline V gene. As DNA, the CDR3 is TGTGCCAGCAGCGGAACGACTAGCGGCGGCTCCTACGAGCAGTACTTC. It specifies CASSGTTSGGSYEQYF.

The rearrangement joins TRBV29-1 to TRBJ1-1; D uncertain. V lost 1 base, J lost 0 bases, and 12 bases lay in between. CDR1 is SQVTM and CDR2 is ANQGSEA in the germline V gene. The CDR3 runs 15 residues. The CDR3 nucleotides read TGCAGCGTTGAAGGAACAGTAAAGTTGAACACTGAAGCTTTCTTT. Translated, it gives CSVEGTVKLNTEAFF.

The chain combines TRBV11-2 with TRBJ2-3, with D hard to call. The CDR3 has 15 residues. V was trimmed by 3 bases and J by 2 bases, leaving 12 bases between them. Germline loops: CDR1 SGHAT, CDR2 FQNNGV. As DNA, the CDR3 is TGTGCCAGCAGCTTGGGGTTTTTCCCCACAGATACGCAGTATTTT. Protein sequence: CASSLGFFPTDTQYF.

This chain links TRBV7-9 with TRBJ2-1; D is perhaps TRBD1 (6 bases). The germline gives CDR1 SEHNR, CDR2 FQNEAQ (reference sequence). V was pared by 5 bases and J by 0 bases, with 14 bases between. The CDR3 is made up of 16 amino acids. In DNA form, the CDR3 reads TGTGCCAGCAGCCCCAGGACAGCCCTCTCCTACAATGAGCAGTTCTTC. As protein: CASSPRTALSYNEQFF.

This chain joins TRBV5-6 and TRBJ2-7, with D tentatively TRBD1 (5 bases). CDR3 size: 12 residues. V dropped 4 bases and J dropped 3 bases, with 8 bases sitting between them. Per the germline V gene, CDR1 is SGHDT and CDR2 is YYEEEE. The CDR3 region is CASSHDSYEQYF. Written as DNA, the CDR3 is TGTGCCAGCAGCCACGACAGCTACGAGCAGTACTTC. Drawing the rest from reference TRBV5-6 and TRBJ2-7, the complete variable domain is DAGVTQSPTHLIKTRGQQVTLRCSPKSGHDTVSWYQQALGQGPQFIFQYYEEEERQRGNFPDRFSGHQFPNYSSELNVNALLLGDSALYLCASSHDSYEQYFGPGTRLTVT.

The CDR3 reads CAISETSGSFSDTQYF. Here the CDR3 DNA reads TGTGCCATCAGTGAGACTAGCGGGAGCTTCTCAGATACGCAGTATTTT. V gene TRBV10-3 combines with J gene TRBJ2-3, with 11 bases fitting TRBD2. The CDR3 is made up of 16 amino acids. Unmatched junction bases numbered 5, after V lost 2 bases and J lost 4 bases. The germline V gene encodes CDR1 ENHRY and CDR2 SYGVKD.

This clone was counted between two and nine times. The chain uses TRBV7-9 and TRBJ2-3; TRBD1 might be the D (5 bases). Germline V gives CDR1 SEHNR, CDR2 FQNEAQ (reference sequence). There are 14 residues in the CDR3. The V end was cut by 5 bases, the J end by 1 base, with 10 bases between. CDR3 loop: CASSGVQGTDTQYF. The CDR3 DNA reads TGTGCCAGCAGCGGCGTACAGGGCACAGATACGCAGTATTTT.

The V gene is TRBV6-5, the J gene TRBJ2-7; tentatively, D is TRBD2 (5 bases). Germline V CDR1 and CDR2: MNHEY, SVGAGI. The CDR3 sequence is 14 residues long. V was pared by 8 bases and J by 0 bases, with 14 bases between. The CDR3 region is CASGGLSHSYEQYF. The CDR3 DNA reads TGTGCCAGCGGAGGACTCTCCCACTCCTACGAGCAGTACTTC.

The chain is built from TRBV30 and TRBJ2-1, with TRBD2 identical over 11 bases. Germline-derived CDR1 and CDR2 are GTSNPN and SVGIG (reference sequence). The CDR3 is 14 amino acids. J gave up 7 bases and V 4 bases, and 6 bases lay outside the gene matches. In DNA form, the CDR3 reads TGTGCCTGGAAAACTAGCGGGAGTAGGAATGAGCAGTTCTTC. This translates into CAWKTSGSRNEQFF.

The gene calls are TRBV5-1 and TRBJ2-7; D might be TRBD1 (5 bases). CDR1 and CDR2 (germline): SGHRS, YFSETQ. The CDR3 runs 14 residues. Trimming stripped 0 bases from V and 2 bases from J, with 9 bases between. In DNA, the CDR3 is TGCGCCAGCAGCTTGGGGACAATCCCCTACGAGCAGTACTTC. Its protein product is CASSLGTIPYEQYF.

This clone has only one observation. V gene TRBV5-4 combines with J gene TRBJ2-1; D is perhaps TRBD1 (6 bases). Deletions cut 1 base from V and 3 bases from J, with 17 bases between. The CDR3 has 17 residues. Germline CDR1 reads SGHNT; CDR2 reads YYREEE (reference sequence). CDR3 protein: CASSLSSGQGFYNEQFF. As DNA, the CDR3 is TGTGCCAGCAGCTTGTCTTCGGGGCAGGGGTTCTACAATGAGCAGTTCTTC.

The CDR3 DNA sequence: TGTGCCAGCAGTTACACCGGGACAGGCCCCACCTACGAGCAGTACTTC. Translation: CASSYTGTGPTYEQYF. The chain recombines TRBV6-5 with TRBJ2-7, with TRBD1 matching 8 bases. V gave up 2 bases and J gave up 2 bases; unmatched junction bases: 8. CDR1 and CDR2 (germline): MNHEY, SVGAGI. This CDR3 region has 16 residues.

The chain carries TRBV27 and TRBJ2-7; D gene ambiguous. V shed 2 bases and J shed 5 bases, with 13 bases lying between them. CDR3 length equals 14 residues. CDR1 and CDR2 (germline): MNHEY, SMNVEV (reference sequence). CDR3 sequence reads: CASSLARPSHEQYF. The CDR3, as DNA: TGTGCCAGCAGTTTAGCCCGACCCAGCCACGAGCAGTACTTC.

This chain uses TRBV7-9 with TRBJ2-7; the match to TRBD2 covers 10 bases. The CDR3 loop spans 16 amino acids. The germline CDR1 and CDR2 sequences are SEHNR and FQNEAQ (reference sequence). V was clipped by 1 base and J by 5 bases; unmatched bases: 8. The CDR3, as DNA: TGTGCCAGCAGCTTAGGTATAGCGGGGGGCCCCGACGAGCAGTACTTC. Amino acids: CASSLGIAGGPDEQYF.